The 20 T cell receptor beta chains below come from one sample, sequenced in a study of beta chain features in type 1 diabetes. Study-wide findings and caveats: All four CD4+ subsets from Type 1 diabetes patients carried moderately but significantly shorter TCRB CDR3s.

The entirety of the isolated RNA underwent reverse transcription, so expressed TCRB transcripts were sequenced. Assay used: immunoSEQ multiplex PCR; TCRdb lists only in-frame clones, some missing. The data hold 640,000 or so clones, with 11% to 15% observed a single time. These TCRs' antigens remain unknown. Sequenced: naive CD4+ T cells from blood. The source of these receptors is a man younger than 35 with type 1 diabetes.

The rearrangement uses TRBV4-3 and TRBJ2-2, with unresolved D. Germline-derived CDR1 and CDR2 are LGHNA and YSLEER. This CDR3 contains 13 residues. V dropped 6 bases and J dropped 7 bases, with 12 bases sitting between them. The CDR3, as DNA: TGCGCCAGCAGGCCCGCCGCCGGCGGGGAGCTGTTTTTT. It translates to CASRPAAGGELFF.

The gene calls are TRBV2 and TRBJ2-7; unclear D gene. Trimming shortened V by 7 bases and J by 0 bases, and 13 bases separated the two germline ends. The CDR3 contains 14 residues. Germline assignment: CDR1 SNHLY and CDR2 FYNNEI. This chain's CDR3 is CASTSSGYSYEQYF. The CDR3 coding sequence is TGTGCCAGCACTTCCAGTGGGTACTCCTACGAGCAGTACTTC.

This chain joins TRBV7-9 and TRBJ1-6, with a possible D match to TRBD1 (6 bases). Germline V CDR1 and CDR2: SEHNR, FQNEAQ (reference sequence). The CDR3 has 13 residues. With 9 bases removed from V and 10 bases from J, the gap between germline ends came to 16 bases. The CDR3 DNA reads TGTGCCAGTGTGGCAGGGGTTGGGTCACCCCTCCACTTT. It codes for CASVAGVGSPLHF.

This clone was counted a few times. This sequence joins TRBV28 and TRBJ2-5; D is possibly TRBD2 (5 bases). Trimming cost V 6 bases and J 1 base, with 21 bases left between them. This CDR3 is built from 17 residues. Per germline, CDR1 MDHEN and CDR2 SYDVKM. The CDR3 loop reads CASRGRAGPHGQETQYF. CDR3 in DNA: TGTGCCAGCAGAGGGAGAGCCGGGCCCCATGGCCAAGAGACCCAGTACTTC. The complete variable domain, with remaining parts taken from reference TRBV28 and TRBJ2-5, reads DVKVTQSSRYLVKRTGEKVFLECVQDMDHENMFWYRQDPGLGLRLIYFSYDVKMKEKGDIPEGYSVSREKKERFSLILESASTNQTSMYLCASRGRAGPHGQETQYFGPGTRLLVL.

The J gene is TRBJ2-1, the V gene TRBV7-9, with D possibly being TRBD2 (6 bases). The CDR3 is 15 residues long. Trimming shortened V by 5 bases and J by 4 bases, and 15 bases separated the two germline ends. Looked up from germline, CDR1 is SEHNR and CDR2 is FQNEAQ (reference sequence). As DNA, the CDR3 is TGTGCCAGCAGCCCCCGGGCTAGCGCGTACAATGAGCAGTTCTTC. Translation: CASSPRASAYNEQFF. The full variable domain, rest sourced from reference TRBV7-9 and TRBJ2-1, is DTGVSQNPRHKITKRGQNVTFRCDPISEHNRLYWYRQTLGQGPEFLTYFQNEAQLEKSRLLSDRFSAERPKGSFSTLEIQRTEQGDSAMYLCASSPRASAYNEQFFGPGTRLTVL.

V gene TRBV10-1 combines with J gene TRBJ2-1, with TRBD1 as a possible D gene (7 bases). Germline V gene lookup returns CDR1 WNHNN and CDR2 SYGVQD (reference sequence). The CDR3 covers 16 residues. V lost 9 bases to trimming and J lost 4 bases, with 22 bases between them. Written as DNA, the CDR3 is TGCGCCAGTACCAAGAGGGGGGACAGAGGATACAATGAGCAGTTCTTC. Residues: CASTKRGDRGYNEQFF.

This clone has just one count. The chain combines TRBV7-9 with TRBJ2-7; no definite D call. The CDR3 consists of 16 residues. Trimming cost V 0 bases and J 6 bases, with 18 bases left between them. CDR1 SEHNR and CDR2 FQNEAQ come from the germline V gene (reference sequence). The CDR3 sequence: CASSLAGSGWGSEQYF. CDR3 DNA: TGTGCCAGCAGCTTAGCGGGCTCAGGATGGGGATCCGAGCAGTACTTC.

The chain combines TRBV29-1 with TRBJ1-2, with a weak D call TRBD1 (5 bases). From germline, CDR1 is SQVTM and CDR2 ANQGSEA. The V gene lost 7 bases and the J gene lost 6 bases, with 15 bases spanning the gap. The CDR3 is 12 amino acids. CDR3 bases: TGCAGCGCCACAGGACCGGGGGATGGCTACACCTTC. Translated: CSATGPGDGYTF.

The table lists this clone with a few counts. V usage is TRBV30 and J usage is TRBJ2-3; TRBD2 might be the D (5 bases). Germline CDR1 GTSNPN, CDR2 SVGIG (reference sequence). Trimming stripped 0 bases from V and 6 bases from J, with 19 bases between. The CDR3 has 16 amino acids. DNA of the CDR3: TGTGCCTGGAGTGTACTGGACTCCCTTCTCACGGATACGCAGTATTTT. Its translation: CAWSVLDSLLTDTQYF. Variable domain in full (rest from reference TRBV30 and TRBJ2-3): SQTIHQWPATLVQPVGSPLSLECTVEGTSNPNLYWYRQAAGRGLQLLFYSVGIGQISSEVPQNLSASRPQDRQFILSSKKLLLSDSGFYLCAWSVLDSLLTDTQYFGPGTRLTVL.

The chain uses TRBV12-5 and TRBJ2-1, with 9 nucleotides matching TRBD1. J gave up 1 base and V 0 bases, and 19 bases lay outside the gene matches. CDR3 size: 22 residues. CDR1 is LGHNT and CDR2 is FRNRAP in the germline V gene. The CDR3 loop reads CASGLVRLSDRGKGWSYNEQFF. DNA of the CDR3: TGTGCTAGTGGTTTGGTAAGGCTTTCGGACAGGGGAAAGGGATGGTCCTACAATGAGCAGTTCTTC.

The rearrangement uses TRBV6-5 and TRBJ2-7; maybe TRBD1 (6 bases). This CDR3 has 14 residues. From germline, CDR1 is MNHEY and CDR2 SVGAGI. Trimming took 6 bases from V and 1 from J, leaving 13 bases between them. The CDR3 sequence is CASRDSSNSYEQYF. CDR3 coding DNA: TGTGCCAGCAGGGACAGCAGTAATTCCTACGAGCAGTACTTC.

Written as DNA, the CDR3 is TGTGCCACCAGGGGTCTCATAAACACCGGGGAGCTGTTTTTT. This encodes CATRGLINTGELFF. The chain combines TRBV2 with TRBJ2-2; possible D gene TRBD1, 6 bases. V lost 10 bases to trimming and J lost 2 bases, with 14 bases between them. Germline V CDR1 and CDR2: SNHLY, FYNNEI. The CDR3 runs to 14 residues. Variable domain in full (rest from reference TRBV2 and TRBJ2-2): EPEVTQTPSHQVTQMGQEVILRCVPISNHLYFYWYRQILGQKVEFLVSFYNNEISEKSEIFDDQFSVERPDGSNFTLKIRSTKLEDSAMYFCATRGLINTGELFFGEGSRLTVL.

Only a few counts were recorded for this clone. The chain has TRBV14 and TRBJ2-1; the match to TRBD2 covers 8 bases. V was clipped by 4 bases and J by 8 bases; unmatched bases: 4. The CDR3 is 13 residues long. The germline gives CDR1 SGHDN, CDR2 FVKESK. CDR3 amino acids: CASSLPGGDEQFF. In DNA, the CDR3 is TGTGCCAGCAGCCTCCCGGGGGGGGATGAGCAGTTCTTC.

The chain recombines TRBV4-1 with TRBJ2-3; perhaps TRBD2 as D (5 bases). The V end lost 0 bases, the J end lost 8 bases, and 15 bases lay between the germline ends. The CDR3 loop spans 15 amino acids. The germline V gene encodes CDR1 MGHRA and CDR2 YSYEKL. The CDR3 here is CASSQEAGAVGTQYF. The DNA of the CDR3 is TGCGCCAGCAGCCAAGAGGCGGGCGCCGTGGGTACGCAGTATTTT.

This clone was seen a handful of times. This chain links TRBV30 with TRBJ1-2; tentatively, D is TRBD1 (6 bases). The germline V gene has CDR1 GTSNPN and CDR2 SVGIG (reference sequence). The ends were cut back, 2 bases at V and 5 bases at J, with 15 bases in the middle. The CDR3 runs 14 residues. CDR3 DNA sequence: TGTGCCTGGAGTCGAACAGGGAGTGCTTATGGCTACACCTTC. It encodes CAWSRTGSAYGYTF.

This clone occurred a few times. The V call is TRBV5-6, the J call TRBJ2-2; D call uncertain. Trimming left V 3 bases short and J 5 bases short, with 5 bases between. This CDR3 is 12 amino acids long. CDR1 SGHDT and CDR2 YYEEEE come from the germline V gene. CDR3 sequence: CASSWGTGELFF. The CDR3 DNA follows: TGTGCCAGCAGCTGGGGAACCGGGGAGCTGTTTTTT.

The DNA for the CDR3 is TGTGCCAGCAGTGGCAGGGCAAGTGAGCAGTACTTC. It is translated as CASSGRASEQYF. V usage is TRBV6-5 and J usage is TRBJ2-7; the D gene is possibly TRBD1 (5 bases). Germline V gene sequence: CDR1 MNHEY, CDR2 SVGAGI. The CDR3 loop spans 12 amino acids. V was shortened by 5 bases and J by 7 bases, with 12 bases between the two germline ends.

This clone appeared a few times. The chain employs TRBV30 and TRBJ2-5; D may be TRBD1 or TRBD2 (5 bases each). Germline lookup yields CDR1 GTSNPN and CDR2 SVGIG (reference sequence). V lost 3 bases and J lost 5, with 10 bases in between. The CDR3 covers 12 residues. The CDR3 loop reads CAWRRDGETQYF. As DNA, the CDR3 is TGTGCCTGGAGAAGGGACGGGGAGACCCAGTACTTC.

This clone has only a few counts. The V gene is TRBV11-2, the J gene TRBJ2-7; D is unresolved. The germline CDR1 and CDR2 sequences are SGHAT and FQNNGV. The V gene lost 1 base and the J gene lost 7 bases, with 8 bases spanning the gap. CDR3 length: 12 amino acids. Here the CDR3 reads CASSLAVVEQYF. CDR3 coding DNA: TGTGCCAGCAGCTTAGCAGTCGTGGAGCAGTACTTC.

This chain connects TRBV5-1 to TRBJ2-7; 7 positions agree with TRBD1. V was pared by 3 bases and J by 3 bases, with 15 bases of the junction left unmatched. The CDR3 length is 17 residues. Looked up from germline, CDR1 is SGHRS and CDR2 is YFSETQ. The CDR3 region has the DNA TGCGCCAGCAGCTGGATGGGGATCCAGACAGGGTTCTACGAGCAGTACTTC. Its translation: CASSWMGIQTGFYEQYF.